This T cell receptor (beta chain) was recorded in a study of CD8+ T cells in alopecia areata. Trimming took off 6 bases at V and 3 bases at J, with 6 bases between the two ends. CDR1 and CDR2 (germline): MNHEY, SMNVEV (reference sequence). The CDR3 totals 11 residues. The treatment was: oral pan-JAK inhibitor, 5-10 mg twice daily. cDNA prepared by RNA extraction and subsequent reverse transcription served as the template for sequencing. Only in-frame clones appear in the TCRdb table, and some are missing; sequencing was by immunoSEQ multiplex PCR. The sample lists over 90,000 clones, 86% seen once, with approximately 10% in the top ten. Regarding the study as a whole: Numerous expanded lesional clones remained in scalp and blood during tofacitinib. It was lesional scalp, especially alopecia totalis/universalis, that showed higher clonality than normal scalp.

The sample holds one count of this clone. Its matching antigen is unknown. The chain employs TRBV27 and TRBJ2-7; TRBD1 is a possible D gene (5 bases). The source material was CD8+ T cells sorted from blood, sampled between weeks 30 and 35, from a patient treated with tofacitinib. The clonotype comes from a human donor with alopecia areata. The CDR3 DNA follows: TGTGCCAGCAGAAGGGGCTACGAGCAGTACTTC. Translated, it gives CASRRGYEQYF.